One and the same sample provided the 13 T cell receptor beta chains below, sequenced in a study of T cell changes during pregnancy in multiple sclerosis. The table came from immunoSEQ multiplex PCR; TCRdb's copy has only in-frame clones and leaves some out. The table lists more than 65,000 clones, under 95% of them singletons. This sample comprised CD4+ T cells from peripheral blood mononuclear cells, obtained before pregnancy. These receptors were obtained from a female donor with multiple sclerosis, enrolled in a pregnancy study.

The chain is built from TRBV18 and TRBJ2-5; TRBD2 aligns across 7 bases. V trimming: 3 bases; J trimming: 5 bases; junction bases outside the gene matches: 3. CDR1 and CDR2 (germline): KGHSH, LQKENI. This CDR3 is built from 13 residues. DNA of the CDR3: TGTGCCAGCTCACCTCAGGGAGGGGAGACCCAGTACTTC. It translates to CASSPQGGETQYF.

The rearrangement links TRBV5-1 to TRBJ1-2, with D unresolved. Germline V gene data show CDR1 as SGHRS and CDR2 as YFSETQ. The V gene lost 0 bases and the J gene lost 2 bases, with 14 bases spanning the gap. This CDR3 has 16 residues. The CDR3 nucleotides are TGCGCCAGCAGCTTGGAGACGATCGGGAAAAACTATGGCTACACCTTC. Translation: CASSLETIGKNYGYTF.

This rearrangement joins TRBV27 to TRBJ1-2; TRBD1 matches at 7 bases. V dropped 4 bases and J dropped 0; count of bases not matched to a gene: 5. The CDR3 has 15 residues. Germline-derived CDR1 and CDR2 are MNHEY and SMNVEV (reference sequence). CDR3 protein: CASSYRGTANYGYTF. CDR3 nucleotides: TGTGCCAGCAGTTACAGGGGAACAGCTAACTATGGCTACACCTTC.

The chain couples TRBV4-3 to TRBJ2-6; D call uncertain. The germline CDR1 and CDR2 sequences are LGHNA and YSLEER. The germline V and J ends were trimmed by 1 base and 0 bases, with 4 bases remaining between them. The CDR3 is made up of 15 amino acids. CDR3 amino acids: CASSQVASGANVLTF. The CDR3 nucleotides are TGCGCCAGCAGCCAAGTAGCCTCTGGGGCCAACGTCCTGACTTTC.

The chain employs TRBV19 and TRBJ1-1; 7 bases are shared with TRBD1. There are 13 residues in the CDR3. J was trimmed by 4 bases and V by 6 bases; bases with no gene match: 5. Germline values: CDR1 LNHDA, CDR2 SQIVND (reference sequence). In DNA, the CDR3 is TGTGCCAGTAGGCGACAGGGTGGCACTGAAGCTTTCTTT. It codes for CASRRQGGTEAFF.

V gene TRBV5-8 combines with J gene TRBJ2-7, with D possibly TRBD1 on 7 matching bases. V gave up 5 bases and J gave up 2 bases, with 11 bases separating them. The CDR3 sequence is 13 residues long. CDR1 and CDR2 from the germline V gene are SGHTS and YDEGEE. The CDR3 reads CASRSRGAYEQYF. CDR3 DNA: TGTGCCAGCAGGAGCAGGGGGGCCTACGAGCAGTACTTC.

The chain employs TRBV27 and TRBJ2-7, with D unclear. Between the trimmed V and J ends, which lost 5 bases and 3 bases, there was a span of 14 bases. This CDR3 contains 14 residues. Germline V CDR1 and CDR2: MNHEY, SMNVEV (reference sequence). DNA for the CDR3: TGTGCCAGCAGTCCCCACAGCTCCCGCTACGAGCAGTACTTC. Translation: CASSPHSSRYEQYF.

V usage is TRBV4-2 and J usage is TRBJ1-2, with D unresolved. The ends were cut back, 1 base at V and 7 bases at J, with 13 bases in the middle. The CDR3 is 14 amino acids. Germline values: CDR1 LGHNA, CDR2 YNFKEQ. The CDR3 protein is CASSQGRGARGYTF. The DNA for the CDR3 is TGTGCCAGCAGCCAAGGACGGGGAGCCCGTGGCTACACCTTC.

The chain recombines TRBV5-6 with TRBJ1-6; no clear D gene. The length of the CDR3 is 14 residues. Trimming cost V 2 bases and J 8 bases, with 11 bases left between them. Germline CDR1 is SGHDT and CDR2 is YYEEEE. The CDR3 region is CASSFDKHDSPLHF. Written as DNA, the CDR3 is TGTGCCAGCAGCTTTGATAAACACGATTCACCCCTCCACTTT.

The chain is built from TRBV4-1 and TRBJ2-7, with a possible D match to TRBD1 (6 bases). Germline loops: CDR1 MGHRA, CDR2 YSYEKL. CDR3 length equals 16 residues. The V end was cut by 2 bases, the J end by 5 bases, with 19 bases between. CDR3 sequence reads: CASSQTGTKKVHEQYF. CDR3 nucleotide sequence: TGCGCCAGCAGCCAAACCGGGACAAAGAAGGTCCACGAGCAGTACTTC.

V and J are TRBV7-9 and TRBJ2-3; a possible D gene is TRBD1 (5 bases). Germline V gene sequence: CDR1 SEHNR, CDR2 FQNEAQ (reference sequence). The CDR3 is made up of 15 amino acids. The ends were cut back, 1 base at V and 2 bases at J, with 10 bases in the middle. This CDR3 is CASSLENRNTDTQYF. The CDR3 nucleotides are TGTGCCAGCAGCTTAGAGAACAGGAACACAGATACGCAGTATTTT.

The chain combines TRBV6-1 with TRBJ1-6; D is unclear. V was trimmed by 1 base and J by 6 bases, leaving 10 bases between them. Germline assignment: CDR1 MNHNS and CDR2 SASEGT. The CDR3 runs 15 residues. CDR3 loop: CASSEVTDGNSPLHF. The CDR3, as DNA: TGTGCCAGCAGTGAAGTAACAGATGGTAATTCACCCCTCCACTTT.

The V and J genes are TRBV5-4 and TRBJ2-3; a possible D gene is TRBD2 (6 bases). The V end lost 2 bases, the J end lost 0 bases, and 10 bases lay between the germline ends. The CDR3 is 15 residues long. CDR1 and CDR2 from the germline V gene are SGHNT and YYREEE (reference sequence). CDR3 DNA: TGTGCCAGCAGCTTAATAGCGGCTAGCACAGATACGCAGTATTTT. It translates to CASSLIAASTDTQYF. The full variable domain, its missing parts supplied by reference TRBV5-4 and TRBJ2-3, is ETGVTQSPTHLIKTRGQQVTLRCSSQSGHNTVSWYQQALGQGPQFIFQYYREEENGRGNFPPRFSGLQFPNYSSELNVNALELDDSALYLCASSLIAASTDTQYFGPGTRLTVL.